This passage covers 9 T cell receptor beta chains from one sample sequenced in a study of blood T cell repertoires in COVID-19. TCRdb's copy holds only in-frame clones and misses some; the assay was immunoSEQ multiplex PCR. The table shows about 93,000 clones, with around 88% occurring only once. The sample was peripheral blood. The origin of the receptors is a woman aged 80 or older with acute or convalescent COVID-19.

This chain links TRBV6-5 with TRBJ2-2; D call uncertain. Germline V gives CDR1 MNHEY, CDR2 SVGAGI. V was pared by 6 bases and J by 7 bases, with 6 bases between. The length of the CDR3 is 11 residues. CDR3 coding DNA: TGTGCCAGCAGCCGAGGCGGGGAGCTGTTTTTT. It codes for CASSRGGELFF.

The chain couples TRBV5-1 to TRBJ1-2, with 9 bases matching TRBD1. Trimming took 1 base from V and 6 from J; bases not matched to a gene: 7. Germline CDR1 SGHRS, CDR2 YFSETQ. This CDR3 spans 15 amino acids. CDR3 sequence: CASSLRTGAQDGYTF. Written as DNA, the CDR3 is TGCGCCAGCAGCTTGCGGACAGGGGCGCAGGATGGCTACACCTTC.

The rearrangement joins TRBV29-1 to TRBJ2-2; D might be TRBD2 (5 bases). The length of the CDR3 is 12 residues. Between the trimmed V and J ends, which lost 6 bases and 6 bases, there was a span of 11 bases. Germline-derived CDR1 and CDR2 are SQVTM and ANQGSEA. CDR3: CSVASGAGELFF. CDR3 nucleotides: TGCAGCGTCGCCTCCGGGGCCGGGGAGCTGTTTTTT.

The chain employs TRBV11-3 and TRBJ2-3, with 9 bases aligning to TRBD2. The CDR3 loop spans 16 amino acids. The ends lost 5 bases at V and 0 bases at J; junction bases unmatched: 6. In germline, CDR1 is SGHNT, CDR2 YENEEA. The CDR3 reads CASSIGLATSTDTQYF. The CDR3 DNA sequence: TGTGCCAGCAGCATCGGACTAGCGACTAGCACAGATACGCAGTATTTT.

V usage is TRBV5-1 and J usage is TRBJ2-3; D gene unclear. V lost 2 bases and J lost 2, with 9 bases in between. CDR1 is SGHRS, CDR2 YFSETQ, per germline. The CDR3 consists of 14 residues. The DNA for the CDR3 is TGCGCCAGCAGCTTCCGCGCCGACACAGATACGCAGTATTTT. Translating it yields CASSFRADTDTQYF. The complete variable domain, with remaining parts taken from reference TRBV5-1 and TRBJ2-3, reads KAGVTQTPRYLIKTRGQQVTLSCSPISGHRSVSWYQQTPGQGLQFLFEYFSETQRNKGNFPGRFSGRQFSNSRSEMNVSTLELGDSALYLCASSFRADTDTQYFGPGTRLTVL.

This chain joins TRBV5-1 and TRBJ2-7; TRBD2 matches 10 bases. Unmatched junction bases numbered 4, after V lost 4 bases and J lost 3 bases. The CDR3 is 14 amino acids. Germline V gene lookup returns CDR1 SGHRS and CDR2 YFSETQ. The CDR3 spells CASSQRTSGYEQYF. The CDR3 DNA follows: TGCGCCAGCAGCCAGAGGACTAGCGGCTACGAGCAGTACTTC. The variable domain in full, completed from reference TRBV5-1 and TRBJ2-7, reads KAGVTQTPRYLIKTRGQQVTLSCSPISGHRSVSWYQQTPGQGLQFLFEYFSETQRNKGNFPGRFSGRQFSNSRSEMNVSTLELGDSALYLCASSQRTSGYEQYFGPGTRLTVT.

The chain has TRBV24-1 and TRBJ1-2; no reliable D call. V lost 4 bases, J lost 8 bases, and 16 bases lay in between. The length of the CDR3 is 14 residues. From germline, CDR1 is KGHDR and CDR2 SFDVKD. The CDR3 here is CATSDPTTMNGYTF. In DNA, the CDR3 is TGTGCCACCAGTGACCCAACAACTATGAACGGCTACACCTTC.

The rearrangement joins TRBV27 to TRBJ1-1; no clear D gene. The CDR3 has 13 residues. Trimming took off 6 bases at V and 4 bases at J, with 12 bases between the two ends. The germline V gene has CDR1 MNHEY and CDR2 SMNVEV (reference sequence). CDR3 sequence reads: CASRPRLGTEAFF. CDR3 sequence (DNA): TGTGCCAGCAGGCCGCGGTTGGGCACTGAAGCTTTCTTT.

V is TRBV13 and J is TRBJ2-2; D is ambiguous. The length of the CDR3 is 13 residues. Trimming left V 5 bases short and J 1 base short, with 5 bases between. Germline V gives CDR1 PRHDT, CDR2 FYEKMQ (reference sequence). The CDR3, as DNA: TGTGCCAGCAGCCCCCAGAACACCGGGGAGCTGTTTTTT. Encoded protein: CASSPQNTGELFF.